The clone carrying this T cell receptor (beta chain) was counted only a few times. The data derive from a study of blood T cell repertoires in COVID-19. Turning to the study itself: The samples span acute and convalescent COVID-19 from the United States, Italy and Spain. Sources were T cells, B-cell-depleted T cells, or PBMCs; the material itself was cDNA or gDNA.

This CDR3 has 12 residues. V lost 7 bases to trimming and J lost 3 bases, with 9 bases between them. Germline assignment: CDR1 LGHDT and CDR2 YNNKEL (reference sequence). Original handling: Reference gene primer amplification gave nucleated cell count estimates. Repertoires were generated with immunoSEQ multiplex PCR, while TCRdb's copy carries only in-frame clones and drops some. The V and J calls and the clone size are those of that table, but D and trimming were determined from the DNA. The sample includes about 280,000 clones, 86% of them seen just once. The sequencing sample was made of peripheral blood. This receptor was obtained from a woman between 25 and 40 years old who had recovered from COVID-19. The V call is TRBV3-1 (or the pseudogene TRBV3-2), the J call TRBJ1-1, with D possibly TRBD1 on 5 matching bases. CDR3 DNA: TGTGCCAGCAATGACAGAGACACTGAAGCTTTCTTT. Protein product: CASNDRDTEAFF.